This T cell receptor (beta chain) stems from a study of T cells in Graves' hyperthyroidism and ophthalmopathy. This CDR3 contains 13 residues. Germline values: CDR1 MNHEY, CDR2 SVGEGT. V dropped 6 bases and J dropped 3; count of bases not matched to a gene: 2. Study-wide results and caveats: Ophthalmopathy, as predicted by the model, came a median about seven months after the prediction. Most thyroid-expanded clonotypes above 0.001 were also found in blood.

RNA transcripts provided the source from which TCR beta CDR3 regions were amplified. HTBI primers were employed in a first-round RT-PCR of the TCR CDR3. Using its own MiXCR run on the multiplex PCR reads, TCRdb lists one record per CDR3 protein. The sample consists of hundreds of thousands of distinct CDR3 sequences, 15% to 18% of them appearing once. On this clonotype: Its antigen is not known.

This receptor was obtained from a woman aged 18-35 years with Graves' hyperthyroidism. The sample taken for sequencing was blood. The rearrangement joins TRBV6-2 or TRBV6-3 to TRBJ1-5; the match to TRBD1 covers 7 bases. This CDR3 reads CASRGTVNQPQHF. In DNA, the CDR3 is TGTGCCAGCAGGGGGACAGTCAATCAGCCCCAGCATTTT.